This T cell receptor (beta chain) was captured by sequencing in a study of blood T cell repertoires in COVID-19. Produced via immunoSEQ multiplex PCR; TCRdb's table is partial and in-frame only. The table has some 150,000 clones, 89% seen once. This clone was seen just once. Trimming stripped 1 base from V and 4 bases from J, with 19 bases between. CDR1 is LGHDT and CDR2 is YNNKEL in the germline V gene (reference sequence). CDR3 length: 17 residues. Input material: PBMCs or T cells enriched from blood (not recorded which). The TCR comes from a woman aged 18 to 35 who had recovered from COVID-19. The rearrangement uses TRBV3-1 (or the pseudogene TRBV3-2) and TRBJ2-5; a weak D match, TRBD2 (6 bases). The chain's CDR3 is CASSQGISGAVAETQYF. The DNA of the CDR3 is TGTGCCAGCAGCCAAGGTATTAGCGGTGCCGTGGCAGAGACCCAGTACTTC.